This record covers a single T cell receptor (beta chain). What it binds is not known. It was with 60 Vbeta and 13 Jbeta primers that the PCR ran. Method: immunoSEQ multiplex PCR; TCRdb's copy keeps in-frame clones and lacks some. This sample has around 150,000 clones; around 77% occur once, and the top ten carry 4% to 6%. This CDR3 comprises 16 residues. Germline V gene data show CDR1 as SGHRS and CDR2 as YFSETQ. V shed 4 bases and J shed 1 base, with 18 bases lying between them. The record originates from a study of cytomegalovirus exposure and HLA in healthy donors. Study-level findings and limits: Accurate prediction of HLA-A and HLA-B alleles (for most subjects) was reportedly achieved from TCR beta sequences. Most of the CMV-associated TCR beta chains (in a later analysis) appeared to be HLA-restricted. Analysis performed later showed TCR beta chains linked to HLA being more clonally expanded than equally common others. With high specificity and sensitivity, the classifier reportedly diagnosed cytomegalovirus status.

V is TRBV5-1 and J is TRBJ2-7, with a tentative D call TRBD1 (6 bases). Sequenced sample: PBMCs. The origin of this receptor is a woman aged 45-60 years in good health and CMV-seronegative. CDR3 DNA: TGCGCCAGCAGCGCACTACCCGGACAGCAATCCTACGAGCAGTACTTC. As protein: CASSALPGQQSYEQYF. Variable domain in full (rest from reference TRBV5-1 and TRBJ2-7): KAGVTQTPRYLIKTRGQQVTLSCSPISGHRSVSWYQQTPGQGLQFLFEYFSETQRNKGNFPGRFSGRQFSNSRSEMNVSTLELGDSALYLCASSALPGQQSYEQYFGPGTRLTVT.